The rows below give T cell receptor beta chains drawn from one sample of a study of HIV-infected patients and healthy controls. TCRdb re-analysed the 5' RACE reads in MiXCR, keeping a single row per CDR3 protein. The sample has about 15,000 distinct CDR3 sequences, approximately 12% seen once; the top ten hold around 40%. Source: blood, taken during antiretroviral therapy. These TCRs come from an adult with HIV infection. The donor label of this sample is uncertain. Both conserved end residues are part of each CDR3. Each record gives: CDR3 length, J gene, V gene, CDR3 protein.

>16|TRBJ2-7|TRBV14
CASSQDQGGRAHEQYF
>15|TRBJ2-1|TRBV11-2
CASSLIAGFYNEQFF
>15|TRBJ2-5|TRBV12-3/TRBV12-4
CASSFSGGRMETQYF
>13|TRBJ2-7|TRBV12-3/TRBV12-4
CASSRGQFYEQYF
>13|TRBJ2-5|TRBV29-1
CSVVRDPQETQYF
>15|TRBJ2-7|TRBV25-1
CASSPRGGNSYEQYF
>18|TRBJ1-3|TRBV5-1
CASTLGPSLGRSGNTIYF
>12|TRBJ1-2|TRBV12-3/TRBV12-4
CASSPSPDGYTF
>14|TRBJ2-1|TRBV27
CASSLRREGNEQFF
>12|TRBJ2-1|TRBV20-1
CSANIHEDEQFF
>17|TRBJ2-5|TRBV14
CASSQVTGTVFPETQYF
>15|TRBJ1-5|TRBV6-2/TRBV6-3
CASSEDGYSNQPQHF
>13|TRBJ2-3|TRBV29-1
CSVGTPGADTQYF
>16|TRBJ2-1|TRBV7-8
CASSLRTGGSYNEQFF
>18|TRBJ2-5|TRBV7-2
CASSLGLAGGLFSETQYF
>14|TRBJ2-1|TRBV5-1
CASSLDSGRDEQFF
>17|TRBJ2-7|TRBV10-3
CAISPGQGQPNSYEQYF
>13|TRBJ2-1|TRBV6-1
CASSEGDFNEQFF
>16|TRBJ2-1|TRBV11-2
CASSFRAGQYNNEQFF
>14|TRBJ2-1|TRBV14
CASSLRSSYNEQFF
>18|TRBJ2-2|TRBV5-1
CASSLARSHLINTGELFF
>13|TRBJ1-4|TRBV7-9
CASSRGLGEKLFF
>17|TRBJ1-2|TRBV27
CASSPNERTGANYGYTF
>18|TRBJ2-3|TRBV4-2
CASSQVFDDVAGADTQYF
>15|TRBJ1-6|TRBV18
CASSPGETYNSPLHF
>14|TRBJ2-5|TRBV6-2/TRBV6-3
CASTGQGIGETQYF
>13|TRBJ1-1|TRBV5-4
CASSLVGSGEAFF
>15|TRBJ2-1|TRBV5-1
CASSTDWSSYNEQFF